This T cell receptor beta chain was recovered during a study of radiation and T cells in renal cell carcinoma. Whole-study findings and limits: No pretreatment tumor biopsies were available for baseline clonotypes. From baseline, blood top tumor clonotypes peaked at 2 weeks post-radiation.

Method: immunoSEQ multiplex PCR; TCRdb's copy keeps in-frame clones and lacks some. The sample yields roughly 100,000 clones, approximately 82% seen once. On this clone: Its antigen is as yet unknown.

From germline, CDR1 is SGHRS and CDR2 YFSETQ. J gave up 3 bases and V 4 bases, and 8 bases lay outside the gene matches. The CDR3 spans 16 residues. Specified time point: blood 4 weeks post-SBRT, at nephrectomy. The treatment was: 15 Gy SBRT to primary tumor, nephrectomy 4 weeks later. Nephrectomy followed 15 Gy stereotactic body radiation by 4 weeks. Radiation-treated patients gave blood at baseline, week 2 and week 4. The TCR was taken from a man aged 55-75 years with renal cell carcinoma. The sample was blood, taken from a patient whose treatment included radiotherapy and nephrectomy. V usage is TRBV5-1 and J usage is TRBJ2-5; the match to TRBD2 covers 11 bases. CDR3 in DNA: TGCGCCAGCAGCCTCCCACTAGCGGGAGATAAAGAGACCCAGTACTTC. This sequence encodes CASSLPLAGDKETQYF. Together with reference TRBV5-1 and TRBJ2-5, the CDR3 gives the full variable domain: KAGVTQTPRYLIKTRGQQVTLSCSPISGHRSVSWYQQTPGQGLQFLFEYFSETQRNKGNFPGRFSGRQFSNSRSEMNVSTLELGDSALYLCASSLPLAGDKETQYFGPGTRLLVL.